This TCR beta chain comes out of a study of a mutant IDH1 vaccine in newly diagnosed glioma listed by TCRdb under 2021. Background for the entire study: Vaccination started 4-6 weeks after radiotherapy alone, or was given together with temozolomide cycles in the groups whose treatment included chemotherapy. Of the 32 patients who were treated, around 62% were male and around 40% were female, and the mean age was around 40 years. Prior to enrollment, patients had been given standard therapy consisting of radiotherapy alone, temozolomide alone, or radiochemotherapy with temozolomide, with the combination given to most patients. Visit V12 was the week-35 safety follow-up and visit V13 was the week-47 end of study. Peripheral blood was drawn at six visits: V03 (baseline), V05, V07, V10, V12 and V13. For exploratory analyses, longitudinal TCRB deep sequencing was carried out in 25 treated patients wherever samples were available.

General conclusions and limits of the study: PBMC samples for TCRB deep sequencing were selected based on availability. The authors noted that analyses of patient blood samples could not be reproduced because of sample limitations. Changes in the top peripheral T cell clonotypes picked up by TCRB sequencing did not appear to be linked to pseudoprogression. Immune responses induced by the vaccine were seen in over 90% of patients across multiple MHC alleles.

The method was the immunoSEQ multiplex PCR assay. Following the manufacturer's protocol, the hsTCRB Kit was used to amplify rearranged TCR beta chain sequences. An Illumina MiSeq was used to sequence the TCRB libraries. In the source study's methods: The kit vendor's proprietary platform handled demultiplexing, trimming and gene mapping. TCRdb mirrors the immuneACCESS table, restricted to in-frame sequences. Some clones are absent from its copies; in checked studies, under half trace to an unresolved V gene, and the reason for the others is unknown. V and J calls and clone size are as listed in that table; D and trimming were resolved from the DNA. This sample comprises tens of thousands of clones, about 85% of them detected only once. The ten largest make up about 4.6% of the sample. In the germline V gene, CDR1 corresponds to KGHSH and CDR2 to LQKENI. The CDR3 numbers 14 residues from cysteine through phenylalanine. CDR3 DNA is the only sequence kept; it has 42 bases, read in frame from the first base. V is shortened by 5 bases, J by 0 bases, and the region joining them spans 8 bases.

Remarks on this clone: Its antigen is unknown. No base quality values were provided; no much bigger clone lies one nucleotide off.

The time point label for this specimen denotes: week 35, safety follow-up. Each vaccine dose, consisting of 300 ug of a 20-mer mutant IDH1 peptide in Montanide, was administered subcutaneously with topical imiquimod. Eight vaccinations were administered to patients in weeks 1, 3, 5, 7, 11, 15, 19 and 23, corresponding to visits V03 through V10. All donors had newly diagnosed IDH1-mutant astrocytomas of WHO grade 3 or 4 that showed loss of nuclear ATRX. The samples were drawn from NOA16, a multicentre, single-arm, open-label phase I trial in Germany that tested a mutant IDH1 peptide vaccine in humans for the first time. Genomic DNA for TCRB sequencing was extracted from EDTA blood using the DNeasy Blood and Tissue Kit.

The rearranged chain carries TRBV18 and TRBJ1-5, with the D segment identity uncertain. This material consisted of PBMCs, taken from a glioma patient whose treatment included an IDH1 peptide vaccine. The sequence derives from a man aged 30-40 years with glioma. The encoded CDR3 is CASSENLSNQPQHF. Here is the DNA: TGTGCCAGCTCAGAAAACCTTAGCAATCAGCCCCAGCATTTT.